What follows are 15 T cell receptor beta chains derived from one specimen sequenced in a study of T cell responses to AZD1222 COVID-19 vaccine. The method was immunoSEQ multiplex PCR; TCRdb's version includes in-frame clones alone and lacks a portion of them. The sample carries about 110,000 clones, 88% recorded once. Sequences were derived from peripheral blood, sampled on day 0 of AZD1222 vaccination. The receptors derive from an adult in good health.

This chain uses TRBV7-2 with TRBJ2-3; D perhaps matches TRBD2 (5 bases). The CDR3 sequence is 15 residues long. V lost 5 bases, J lost 1 base, and 13 bases lay in between. CDR1 SGHTA and CDR2 FQGNSA come from the germline V gene. The CDR3 sequence is CASSVGQRGTDTQYF. DNA of the CDR3: TGTGCCAGCAGCGTTGGTCAGAGGGGCACAGATACGCAGTATTTT.

The chain has TRBV27 and TRBJ1-2; a weak D match, TRBD1 (5 bases). Germline CDR1 MNHEY, CDR2 SMNVEV (reference sequence). The CDR3 is 14 amino acids. Trimming removed 2 bases at V and 4 bases at J, with 11 bases between. CDR3 protein: CASSLQGNGYGYTF. DNA of the CDR3: TGTGCCAGCAGTTTACAGGGTAACGGCTATGGCTACACCTTC.

This clone turned up a few times. This rearrangement joins TRBV11-2 to TRBJ1-3; D might be TRBD1 (5 bases). Trimming removed 4 bases from V and 1 base from J, with 17 bases in between. This CDR3 region has 17 residues. The germline V gene has CDR1 SGHAT and CDR2 FQNNGV. CDR3 nucleotides: TGTGCCAGCAGCTCCCTCCGACGGGGCGGTTCTGGAAACACCATATATTTT. It encodes CASSSLRRGGSGNTIYF.

The chain has TRBV29-1 and TRBJ2-7, with D possibly being TRBD1 (6 bases). CDR3 length: 13 amino acids. Germline lookup yields CDR1 SQVTM and CDR2 ANQGSEA. V was cut by 3 bases and J by 1 base, with 10 bases left in between. The CDR3 loop is CSVEATGSYEQYF. The DNA of the CDR3 is TGCAGCGTTGAGGCTACAGGGTCCTACGAGCAGTACTTC.

This chain links TRBV11-3 with TRBJ2-1; perhaps TRBD2 as D (6 bases). Germline CDR1 and CDR2: SGHNT and YENEEA. V dropped 1 base and J dropped 10 bases, with 14 bases sitting between them. This CDR3 has 14 amino acids. CDR3 amino acids: CASSLAYGGQEQFF. CDR3 nucleotide sequence: TGTGCCAGCAGCTTAGCCTACGGAGGGCAAGAGCAGTTCTTC.

V is TRBV9 and J is TRBJ1-2; D unclear. V lost 0 bases, J lost 0 bases, and 12 bases lay in between. This CDR3 contains 16 residues. Germline values: CDR1 SGDLS, CDR2 YYNGEE. The DNA of the CDR3 is TGTGCCAGCAGCGTAGGTACGGTTTTAGCTAACTATGGCTACACCTTC. This encodes CASSVGTVLANYGYTF.

The chain links TRBV27 to TRBJ1-5; possible D gene TRBD1, 5 bases. This CDR3 spans 13 amino acids. Germline V gene sequence: CDR1 MNHEY, CDR2 SMNVEV (reference sequence). The V gene lost 0 bases and the J gene lost 5 bases, with 5 bases spanning the gap. The CDR3 is CASSLSRDQPQHF. The CDR3 DNA is TGTGCCAGCAGTTTATCCAGGGATCAGCCCCAGCATTTT.

J is TRBJ2-6 and V is TRBV21-1; the table's D call, TRBD1, was not checked against the DNA. TRBV21-1 is a known pseudogene. CDR3 size: 17 residues. As DNA, the CDR3 is TGTGCCAGCAGCAAATCGGACAGGGGGCCTGGGGCCAACGTCCTGACTTTC. This codes for CASSKSDRGPGANVLTF.

This chain links TRBV29-1 with TRBJ1-1; tentative D call: TRBD1 (6 bases). V lost 7 bases and J lost 0, with 12 bases in between. The CDR3 loop spans 13 amino acids. Germline assignment: CDR1 SQVTM and CDR2 ANQGSEA. Here the CDR3 DNA reads TGCAGCGCAGGGGTCGGAATGAACACTGAAGCTTTCTTT. The encoded protein is CSAGVGMNTEAFF.

The gene calls are TRBV7-2 and TRBJ2-7, with D perhaps TRBD2 (5 bases). Looked up from germline, CDR1 is SGHTA and CDR2 is FQGNSA. The V end was cut by 0 bases, the J end by 0 bases, with 6 bases between. The CDR3 runs 14 residues. CDR3 DNA: TGTGCCAGCAGCTTAGCGGGGAGCTCCTACGAGCAGTACTTC. Translation: CASSLAGSSYEQYF.

V and J are TRBV2 and TRBJ1-2, with 10 nucleotides matching TRBD1. J was trimmed by 0 bases and V by 6 bases; bases with no gene match: 4. Germline CDR1 reads SNHLY; CDR2 reads FYNNEI. This CDR3 comprises 15 residues. The CDR3 here is CASRAGTGANYGYTF. CDR3 DNA: TGTGCCAGCAGGGCCGGGACAGGGGCTAACTATGGCTACACCTTC. Complete variable domain (other parts from reference TRBV2 and TRBJ1-2): EPEVTQTPSHQVTQMGQEVILRCVPISNHLYFYWYRQILGQKVEFLVSFYNNEISEKSEIFDDQFSVERPDGSNFTLKIRSTKLEDSAMYFCASRAGTGANYGYTFGSGTRLTVV.

A remark on this clone: An end of the junction differs from the germline gene, which may be a read error. The chain links TRBV28 to TRBJ1-1; D possibly corresponds to TRBD1 (6 bases). This CDR3 spans 11 amino acids. CDR1 and CDR2 from the germline V gene are MDHEN and SYDVKM. CDR3 DNA sequence: TGTGCCAGCCGCGCGGGTAGGGGGTTGATCTTT. It specifies CASRAGRGLIF.

The chain uses TRBV2 and TRBJ1-3; perhaps TRBD1 as D (5 bases). Trimming removed 0 bases from V and 2 bases from J, with 5 bases in between. Germline CDR1 reads SNHLY; CDR2 reads FYNNEI. The CDR3 contains 14 residues. CDR3 protein: CASSEAQAGNTIYF. CDR3 nucleotide sequence: TGTGCCAGCAGTGAAGCACAGGCTGGAAACACCATATATTTT.

The V call is TRBV15, the J call TRBJ2-7; possible D gene TRBD2, 6 bases. The CDR3 sequence is 13 residues long. The V and J ends lost 1 base and 6 bases respectively, with 10 bases between them. The germline CDR1 and CDR2 sequences are LNHNV and YYDKDF (reference sequence). The CDR3 spells CATSRVLGGEQYF. The CDR3 DNA reads TGTGCCACCAGCAGAGTCTTGGGGGGCGAGCAGTACTTC. Supplemented by reference TRBV15 and TRBJ2-7, the full variable domain reads DAMVIQNPRYQVTQFGKPVTLSCSQTLNHNVMYWYQQKSSQAPKLLFHYYDKDFNNEADTPDNFQSRRPNTSFCFLDIRSPGLGDTAMYLCATSRVLGGEQYFGPGTRLTVT.

V gene TRBV7-3 combines with J gene TRBJ1-2; 8 bases align to TRBD1. From germline, CDR1 is SGHTA and CDR2 FQGTGA. Unmatched junction bases numbered 3, after V lost 3 bases and J lost 6 bases. This CDR3 region has 13 residues. The CDR3 sequence is CASSFPTGDGYTF. The CDR3, as DNA: TGTGCCAGCAGCTTCCCGACAGGGGATGGCTACACCTTC. The whole variable domain, filled in from reference TRBV7-3 and TRBJ1-2, reads GAGVSQTPSNKVTEKGKYVELRCDPISGHTALYWYRQSLGQGPEFLIYFQGTGAADDSGLPNDRFFAVRPEGSVSTLKIQRTERGDSAVYLCASSFPTGDGYTFGSGTRLTVV.